This T cell receptor beta chain comes out of a study of T-cell memory formation after mild COVID-19. TCRdb itself ran the 5' RACE reads through MiXCR, one entry per CDR3 protein. Of about 560,000 distinct CDR3 sequences listed, about 22% are singletons. Trimming removed 8 bases from V and 2 bases from J, with 19 bases in between. The V gene's germline CDR1 is SQVTM and CDR2 ANQGSEA. The CDR3 is 16 amino acids. Source material: PBMCs or a T cell subset sorted from them (not recorded which). The chain joins TRBV29-1 to TRBJ2-6; a possible D gene is TRBD1 (6 bases). The sequence derives from an adult woman who had mild COVID-19 (a few samples of this study predate the infection). Cell type and time point are not known. CDR3 DNA: TGCAGCATCAGGAACAGGGAGAAGACTGGGGCCAACGTCCTGACTTTC. Translated, it gives CSIRNREKTGANVLTF.